These 29 T cell receptor beta chains were all obtained from the same sample, sequenced in a study of graft-versus-host responses after intestinal transplantation. Their antigens are not known. Profiled with immunoSEQ multiplex PCR; TCRdb holds only in-frame clones, not every one. The top ten hold roughly 0.62% of the sample, which has around 49,000 clones, 80% to 90% seen once. Sequences were derived from unstimulated CD4+ T cells sorted from spleen or lymph node cells, sampled before transplant. Receptors were obtained from a human donor who was the organ donor for an intestinal transplant.

The V and J genes are TRBV5-5 and TRBJ1-3; D perhaps matches TRBD1 (6 bases). The V end lost 2 bases, the J end lost 2 bases, and 14 bases lay between the germline ends. The CDR3 is 16 amino acids. Germline V lookup: CDR1 SGHKS, CDR2 YYEKEE (reference sequence). This CDR3 is CASSFRADRPGNTIYF. The CDR3 nucleotides read TGTGCCAGCAGCTTTAGAGCGGACAGACCTGGAAACACCATATATTTT.

This chain joins TRBV5-6 and TRBJ2-1, with TRBD2 matching over 15 bases. CDR1 is SGHDT, CDR2 YYEEEE, per germline. The junction had 8 bases not matched to a gene; V was cut back by 1 base and J by 6 bases. This CDR3 comprises 18 residues. This CDR3 is CASSLPGLAGGPSNEQFF. CDR3 DNA: TGTGCCAGCAGCTTGCCGGGACTAGCGGGAGGTCCCTCCAATGAGCAGTTCTTC.

The rearrangement joins TRBV6-1 to TRBJ1-4; the match to TRBD1 covers 7 bases. Looked up from germline, CDR1 is MNHNS and CDR2 is SASEGT. The CDR3 sequence is 16 residues long. J lost 8 bases, V lost 3 bases, and 12 bases had no gene match. CDR3 loop: CASSDPGQVRGEKLFF. In nucleotides, the CDR3 is TGTGCCAGCAGTGACCCCGGACAGGTCCGGGGGGAAAAACTGTTTTTT.

This chain links TRBV29-1 with TRBJ1-1; D unclear. Germline V CDR1 and CDR2: SQVTM, ANQGSEA. V was cut by 0 bases and J by 2 bases, with 13 bases left in between. This CDR3 is 15 amino acids long. The CDR3 loop reads CSVEDRGNFNTEAFF. In nucleotides, the CDR3 is TGCAGCGTTGAAGATCGGGGAAACTTCAACACTGAAGCTTTCTTT.

V and J are TRBV29-1 and TRBJ2-5; D is unresolved. Looked up from germline, CDR1 is SQVTM and CDR2 is ANQGSEA. The CDR3 spans 12 residues. Between the trimmed V and J ends, which lost 4 bases and 5 bases, there was a span of 11 bases. The CDR3 nucleotides read TGCAGCGTTGTTAACTATGGGGAGACCCAGTACTTC. Residues: CSVVNYGETQYF.

The sample holds one count of this clone. The chain employs TRBV5-1 and TRBJ1-2; 9 bases align to TRBD1. V lost 2 bases, J lost 8 bases, and 10 bases stayed unmatched. The CDR3 has 15 residues. The germline CDR1 and CDR2 sequences are SGHRS and YFSETQ. Here the CDR3 DNA reads TGCGCCAGCAGCTTTCAAGCGGGACAGGGAGGAGGCTACACCTTC. As protein: CASSFQAGQGGGYTF.

The chain links TRBV11-2 to TRBJ2-3, with 9 positions matching TRBD1. The germline V gene has CDR1 SGHAT and CDR2 FQNNGV. J lost 4 bases, V lost 3 bases, and 5 bases had no gene match. This CDR3 comprises 15 residues. The CDR3 region has the DNA TGTGCCAGCAGCTTGTACAGGGGGCTCTCAGATACGCAGTATTTT. Translating it yields CASSLYRGLSDTQYF.

V usage is TRBV29-1 and J usage is TRBJ1-1; D is possibly TRBD1 (5 bases). The V and J ends lost 5 bases and 5 bases respectively, with 12 bases between them. The germline gives CDR1 SQVTM, CDR2 ANQGSEA. This CDR3 contains 12 residues. The CDR3 sequence: CSVLGVHTEAFF. As DNA, the CDR3 is TGCAGCGTTTTAGGGGTTCATACTGAAGCTTTCTTT.

This chain joins TRBV28 and TRBJ2-3; D might be TRBD2 (6 bases). This CDR3 region has 15 residues. Germline assignment: CDR1 MDHEN and CDR2 SYDVKM. Trimming removed 4 bases from V and 0 bases from J, with 11 bases in between. Here the CDR3 DNA reads TGTGCCAGCAGTTCCGGGACTCTGAGCACAGATACGCAGTATTTT. Translating gives CASSSGTLSTDTQYF.

The chain is built from TRBV7-2 and TRBJ2-1; 9 bases match TRBD2. V trimming: 5 bases; J trimming: 6 bases; junction bases outside the gene matches: 8. Germline V gene lookup returns CDR1 SGHTA and CDR2 FQGNSA. This CDR3 comprises 15 residues. This CDR3 reads CASSPYGTSSNEQFF. Written as DNA, the CDR3 is TGTGCCAGCAGCCCGTACGGGACTAGCAGCAATGAGCAGTTCTTC.

The CDR3 is CAIHPTGGNYGYTF. The CDR3 coding sequence is TGTGCCATCCACCCAACAGGTGGAAACTATGGCTACACCTTC. The genes are TRBV6-1 and TRBJ1-2; D possibly corresponds to TRBD1 (5 bases). Looked up from germline, CDR1 is MNHNS and CDR2 is SASEGT. V shed 10 bases and J shed 2 bases, with 17 bases lying between them. The CDR3 covers 14 residues.

This chain links TRBV28 with TRBJ2-1; 10 nucleotides match TRBD2. J was trimmed by 4 bases and V by 3 bases; bases with no gene match: 15. CDR1 and CDR2 from the germline V gene are MDHEN and SYDVKM. This CDR3 is 19 amino acids long. CDR3 in amino acids: CASSFRIPKREGRYNEQFF. The CDR3 DNA reads as TGTGCCAGCAGTTTTCGGATCCCCAAGCGGGAGGGCCGGTACAATGAGCAGTTCTTC. The whole variable domain, remainder taken from reference TRBV28 and TRBJ2-1, is DVKVTQSSRYLVKRTGEKVFLECVQDMDHENMFWYRQDPGLGLRLIYFSYDVKMKEKGDIPEGYSVSREKKERFSLILESASTNQTSMYLCASSFRIPKREGRYNEQFFGPGTRLTVL.

V gene TRBV28 combines with J gene TRBJ1-5; D call uncertain. The V end lost 2 bases, the J end lost 1 base, and 6 bases lay between the germline ends. Germline V gene lookup returns CDR1 MDHEN and CDR2 SYDVKM. The CDR3 spans 14 residues. Here the CDR3 DNA reads TGTGCCAGCAGTTTAGTGAGGAGCAATCAGCCCCAGCATTTT. Its translation is CASSLVRSNQPQHF.

V gene TRBV6-6 combines with J gene TRBJ2-6, with 7 bases that match TRBD1. Germline values: CDR1 MNHNY, CDR2 SVGAGI (reference sequence). The CDR3 contains 15 residues. Germline trimming cut 7 bases from V and 4 bases from J; bases unmatched to any gene: 7. Here the CDR3 reads CASTPQGTGANVLTF. CDR3 coding DNA: TGTGCCAGCACTCCACAGGGGACCGGGGCCAACGTCCTGACTTTC.

Here the CDR3 reads CAWSPGGSGQETQYF. As DNA, the CDR3 is TGTGCCTGGAGTCCTGGAGGGTCCGGACAAGAGACCCAGTACTTC. This chain connects TRBV30 to TRBJ2-5; a weak D match, TRBD2 (6 bases). The CDR3 has 15 amino acids. Germline values: CDR1 GTSNPN, CDR2 SVGIG (reference sequence). The germline V and J ends were trimmed by 2 bases and 2 bases, with 15 bases remaining between them.

This clone was counted only a few times. CDR3 nucleotide sequence: TGTGCCAGCAGGGACAGAGCCGACAGGGAAGGGATCCGCGAGCAGTACTTC. Amino acids: CASRDRADREGIREQYF. The chain has TRBV2 and TRBJ2-7; TRBD1 matches at 7 bases. The CDR3 loop spans 17 amino acids. V dropped 6 bases and J dropped 6; count of bases not matched to a gene: 20. The germline CDR1 and CDR2 sequences are SNHLY and FYNNEI.

DNA for the CDR3: TGTGCCAGCAGCCCCGTTGTCGCCCAGTACTTC. As protein: CASSPVVAQYF. The chain combines TRBV7-8 with TRBJ2-5, with no clear D. Germline loops: CDR1 SGHVS, CDR2 FQNEAQ. The V and J ends lost 5 bases and 9 bases respectively, with 10 bases between them. The CDR3 extends over 11 amino acids.

This clone was seen a few times. The chain has TRBV6-4 and TRBJ2-2; possibly TRBD2 for D (6 bases). The germline CDR1 and CDR2 sequences are MRHNA and SNTAGT. The CDR3 spans 13 residues. The V end was cut by 2 bases, the J end by 6 bases, with 7 bases between. This chain's CDR3 is CASSDGDSGELFF. CDR3 sequence (DNA): TGTGCCAGCAGTGACGGGGACTCCGGGGAGCTGTTTTTT.

This clone was seen only a few times. The chain is built from TRBV28 and TRBJ2-6; D uncertain. The CDR3 has 19 amino acids. Germline V gives CDR1 MDHEN, CDR2 SYDVKM. V lost 3 bases and J 0 bases, leaving 18 bases between the germline ends. As DNA, the CDR3 is TGTGCCAGCAGTTTTGATCCCAGACATGCAAGCTCTGGGGCCAACGTCCTGACTTTC. Protein: CASSFDPRHASSGANVLTF. The full variable domain, completed using reference TRBV28 and TRBJ2-6, is DVKVTQSSRYLVKRTGEKVFLECVQDMDHENMFWYRQDPGLGLRLIYFSYDVKMKEKGDIPEGYSVSREKKERFSLILESASTNQTSMYLCASSFDPRHASSGANVLTFGAGSRLTVL.

The rearrangement uses TRBV11-1 and TRBJ2-1; TRBD2 agrees at 16 bases. Trimming cost V 6 bases and J 6 bases; bases outside gene matches: 11. Germline CDR1 is SGHAT and CDR2 is FQDESV (reference sequence). The CDR3 is 18 amino acids. CDR3 DNA: TGTGCCAGCAGAGGGGGACTAGCGGGAGGGTTGGTTCCCAATGAGCAGTTCTTC. Translation gives CASRGGLAGGLVPNEQFF.

This clone was picked up one time. The chain has TRBV28 and TRBJ1-2; possible D gene TRBD1, 6 bases. The CDR3 length is 12 residues. V lost 6 bases to trimming and J lost 4 bases, with 9 bases between them. CDR1 is MDHEN and CDR2 is SYDVKM in the germline V gene. The CDR3 coding sequence is TGTGCCAGCAGAGGGGGTTCCTATGGCTACACCTTC. Protein: CASRGGSYGYTF.

The rearrangement links TRBV10-2 to TRBJ1-5; TRBD1 aligns across 10 bases. Germline lookup yields CDR1 WSHSY and CDR2 SAAADI. The J segment lost 7 bases and the V segment lost 3 bases, leaving 6 bases of the junction unmatched. CDR3 length: 15 residues. The CDR3 here is CASSDSTGGGQPQHF. The CDR3 DNA follows: TGCGCCAGCAGTGACTCGACAGGGGGCGGGCAGCCCCAGCATTTT.

For this clone: This sample includes further DNA sequences coding for the same CDR3. The chain has TRBV9 and TRBJ2-4; TRBD1 might be the D (6 bases). Germline CDR1 is SGDLS and CDR2 is YYNGEE. The CDR3 spans 15 residues. Trimming pared 2 bases from V and 1 base from J, leaving 10 bases between. CDR3 loop: CASSVGTGAKNIQYF. The CDR3 coding sequence is TGTGCCAGCAGCGTGGGAACAGGGGCCAAAAACATTCAGTACTTC.

V and J are TRBV5-1 and TRBJ2-5; unclear D gene. Between the trimmed V and J ends, which lost 1 base and 1 base, there was a span of 8 bases. The V gene's germline CDR1 is SGHRS and CDR2 YFSETQ. This CDR3 contains 14 residues. This chain's CDR3 is CASSLFGGQETQYF. The CDR3 DNA follows: TGCGCCAGCAGCTTGTTCGGTGGCCAAGAGACCCAGTACTTC.

The CDR3 protein is CASSVWRGGRTDTQYF. The CDR3 DNA reads TGTGCCAGCAGCGTATGGAGGGGAGGGCGCACAGATACGCAGTATTTT. The chain recombines TRBV9 with TRBJ2-3; 7 positions match TRBD2. CDR1 and CDR2 from the germline V gene are SGDLS and YYNGEE. The CDR3 loop spans 16 amino acids. Trimming took 1 base from V and 1 from J; bases not matched to a gene: 6.

The rearrangement joins TRBV7-9 to TRBJ2-1, with 8 bases that match TRBD2. The CDR3 runs to 17 residues. The V gene's germline CDR1 is SEHNR and CDR2 FQNEAQ (reference sequence). J lost 7 bases, V lost 2 bases, and 13 bases had no gene match. The CDR3 here is CASSLLAQQRERNEQFF. The CDR3 bases are TGTGCCAGCAGCTTACTCGCGCAACAGCGGGAGAGGAATGAGCAGTTCTTC. Full variable domain (rest looked up from reference TRBV7-9 and TRBJ2-1): DTGVSQNPRHKITKRGQNVTFRCDPISEHNRLYWYRQTLGQGPEFLTYFQNEAQLEKSRLLSDRFSAERPKGSFSTLEIQRTEQGDSAMYLCASSLLAQQRERNEQFFGPGTRLTVL.

This clone was counted between two and nine times. The J gene is TRBJ1-1, the V gene TRBV5-1; no clear D gene. Germline V gene lookup returns CDR1 SGHRS and CDR2 YFSETQ. This CDR3 region has 13 residues. Trimming left V 4 bases short and J 5 bases short, with 12 bases between. The CDR3 region is CASSVYHLTEAFF. Here the CDR3 DNA reads TGCGCCAGCAGCGTCTACCACTTAACTGAAGCTTTCTTT. The whole variable domain, filled in from reference TRBV5-1 and TRBJ1-1, reads KAGVTQTPRYLIKTRGQQVTLSCSPISGHRSVSWYQQTPGQGLQFLFEYFSETQRNKGNFPGRFSGRQFSNSRSEMNVSTLELGDSALYLCASSVYHLTEAFFGQGTRLTVV.

This sequence joins TRBV30 and TRBJ1-1; D remains unclear. V lost 5 bases to trimming and J lost 3 bases, with 19 bases between them. The CDR3 contains 15 residues. Germline V gene sequence: CDR1 GTSNPN, CDR2 SVGIG (reference sequence). The CDR3 nucleotides are TGTGCCTGGGACGGAGAGGGAAGGCGATACACTGAAGCTTTCTTT. Protein product: CAWDGEGRRYTEAFF.

The chain is built from TRBV5-1 and TRBJ2-3, with TRBD2 matching over 8 bases. V dropped 2 bases and J dropped 5; count of bases not matched to a gene: 7. CDR1 SGHRS and CDR2 YFSETQ come from the germline V gene. The CDR3 is 15 residues long. The CDR3 protein is CASSFGFSGRDTQYF. In DNA form, the CDR3 reads TGCGCCAGCAGCTTTGGGTTCAGCGGGAGAGATACGCAGTATTTT. Using reference TRBV5-1 and TRBJ2-3 for the parts outside the CDR3, the full variable domain is KAGVTQTPRYLIKTRGQQVTLSCSPISGHRSVSWYQQTPGQGLQFLFEYFSETQRNKGNFPGRFSGRQFSNSRSEMNVSTLELGDSALYLCASSFGFSGRDTQYFGPGTRLTVL.